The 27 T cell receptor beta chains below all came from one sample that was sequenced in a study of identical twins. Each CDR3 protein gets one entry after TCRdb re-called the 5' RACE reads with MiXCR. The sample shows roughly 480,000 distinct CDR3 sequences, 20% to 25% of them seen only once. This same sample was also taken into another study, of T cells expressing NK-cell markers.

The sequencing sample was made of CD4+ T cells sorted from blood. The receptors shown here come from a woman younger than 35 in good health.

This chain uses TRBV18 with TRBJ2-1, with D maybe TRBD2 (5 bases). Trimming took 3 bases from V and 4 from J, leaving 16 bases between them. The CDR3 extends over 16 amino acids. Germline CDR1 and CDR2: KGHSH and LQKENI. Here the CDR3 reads CASSPTRSGSYNEQFF. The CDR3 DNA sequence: TGTGCCAGCTCACCCACAAGAAGCGGATCTTACAATGAGCAGTTCTTC.

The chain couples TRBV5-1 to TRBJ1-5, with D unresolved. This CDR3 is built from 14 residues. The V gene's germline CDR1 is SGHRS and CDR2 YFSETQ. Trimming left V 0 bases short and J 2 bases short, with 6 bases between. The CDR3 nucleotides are TGCGCCAGCAGCTTGGGGTACGGCAATCAGCCCCAGCATTTT. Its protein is CASSLGYGNQPQHF.

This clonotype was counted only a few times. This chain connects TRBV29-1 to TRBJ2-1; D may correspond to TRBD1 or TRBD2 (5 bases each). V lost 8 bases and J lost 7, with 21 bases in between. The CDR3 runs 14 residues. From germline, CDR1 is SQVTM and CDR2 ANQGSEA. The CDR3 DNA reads TGCAGCACCGCTAGGGGAGAATCCCGGAATGAGCAGTTCTTC. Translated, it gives CSTARGESRNEQFF.

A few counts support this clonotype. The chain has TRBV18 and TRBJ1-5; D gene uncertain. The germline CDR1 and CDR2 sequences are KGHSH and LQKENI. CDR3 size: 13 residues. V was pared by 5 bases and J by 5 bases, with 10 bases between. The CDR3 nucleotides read TGTGCCAGCTCAGAGGGAATCGATCAGCCCCAGCATTTT. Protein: CASSEGIDQPQHF.

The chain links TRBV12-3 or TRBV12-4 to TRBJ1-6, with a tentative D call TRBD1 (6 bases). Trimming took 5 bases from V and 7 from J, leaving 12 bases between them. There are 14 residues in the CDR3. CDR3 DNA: TGTGCCAGCAGTCGCCAAGGACAGAATTCACCCCTCCACTTT. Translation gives CASSRQGQNSPLHF.

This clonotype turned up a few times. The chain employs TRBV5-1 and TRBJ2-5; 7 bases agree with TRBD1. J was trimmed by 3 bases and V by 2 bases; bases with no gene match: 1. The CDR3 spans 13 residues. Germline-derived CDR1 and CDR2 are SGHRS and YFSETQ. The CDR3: CASSFGTEETQYF. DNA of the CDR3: TGCGCCAGCAGCTTTGGGACAGAAGAGACCCAGTACTTC.

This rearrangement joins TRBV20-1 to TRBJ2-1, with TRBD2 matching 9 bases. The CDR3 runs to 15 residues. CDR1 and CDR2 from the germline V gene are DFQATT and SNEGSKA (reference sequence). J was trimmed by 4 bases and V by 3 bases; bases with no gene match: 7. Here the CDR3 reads CSARMTSGLYNEQFF. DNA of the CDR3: TGCAGTGCTAGGATGACTAGCGGCCTATACAATGAGCAGTTCTTC.

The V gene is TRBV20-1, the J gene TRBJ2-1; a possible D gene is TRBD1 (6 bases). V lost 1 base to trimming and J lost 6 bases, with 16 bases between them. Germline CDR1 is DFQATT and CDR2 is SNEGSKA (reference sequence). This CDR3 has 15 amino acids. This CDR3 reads CSARGGGGWFNEQFF. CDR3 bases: TGCAGTGCTAGAGGAGGTGGGGGCTGGTTCAATGAGCAGTTCTTC.

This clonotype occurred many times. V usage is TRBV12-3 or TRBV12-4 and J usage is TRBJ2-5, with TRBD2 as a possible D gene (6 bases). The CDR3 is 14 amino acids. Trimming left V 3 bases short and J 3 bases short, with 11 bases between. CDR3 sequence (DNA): TGTGCCAGCAGTTTTAGGCGCGGGGAAGAGACCCAGTACTTC. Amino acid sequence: CASSFRRGEETQYF.

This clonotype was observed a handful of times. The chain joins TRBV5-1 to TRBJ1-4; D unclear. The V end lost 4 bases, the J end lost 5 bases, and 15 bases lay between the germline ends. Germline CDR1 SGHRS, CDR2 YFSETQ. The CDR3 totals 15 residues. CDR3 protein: CASSHAPGQNEKLFF. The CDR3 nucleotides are TGCGCCAGCAGCCATGCCCCGGGCCAAAATGAAAAACTGTTTTTT.

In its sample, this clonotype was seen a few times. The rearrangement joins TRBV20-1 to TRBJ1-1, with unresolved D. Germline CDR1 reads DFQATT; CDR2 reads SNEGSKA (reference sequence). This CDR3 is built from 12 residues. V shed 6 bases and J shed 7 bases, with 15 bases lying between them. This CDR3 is CSAMRVGNEAFF. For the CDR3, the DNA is TGCAGTGCCATGAGAGTGGGGAATGAAGCTTTCTTT.

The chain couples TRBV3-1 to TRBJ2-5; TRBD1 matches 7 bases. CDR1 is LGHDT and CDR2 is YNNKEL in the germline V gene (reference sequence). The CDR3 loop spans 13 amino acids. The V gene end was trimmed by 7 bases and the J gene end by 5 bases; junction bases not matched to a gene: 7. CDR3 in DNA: TGTGCCAGCACCGAGAGGGGGCTGGAGACCCAGTACTTC. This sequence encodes CASTERGLETQYF.

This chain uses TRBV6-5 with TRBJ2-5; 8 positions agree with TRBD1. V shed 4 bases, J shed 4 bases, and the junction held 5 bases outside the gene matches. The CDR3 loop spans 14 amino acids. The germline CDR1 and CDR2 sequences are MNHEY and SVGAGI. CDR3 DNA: TGTGCCAGCAGTTCGGGACAGGCCCCAGAGACCCAGTACTTC. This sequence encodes CASSSGQAPETQYF.

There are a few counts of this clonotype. The CDR3 nucleotides are TGTGCCACCAGTGTTCGCACCGGGGAGCTGTTTTTT. It specifies CATSVRTGELFF. This chain uses TRBV24-1 with TRBJ2-2; D not resolved. V was trimmed by 5 bases and J by 4 bases, leaving 4 bases between them. This CDR3 contains 12 residues. Per the germline V gene, CDR1 is KGHDR and CDR2 is SFDVKD.

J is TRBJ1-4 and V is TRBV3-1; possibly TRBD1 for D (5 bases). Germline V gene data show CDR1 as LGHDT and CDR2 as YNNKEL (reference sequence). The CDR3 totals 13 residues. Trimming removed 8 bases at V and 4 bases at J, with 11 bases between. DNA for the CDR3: TGTGCCAGCCAGGGAGGAGGTAATGAAAAACTGTTTTTT. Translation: CASQGGGNEKLFF.

CDR3 sequence (DNA): TGTGCCAGCAGTCCTTTGGGACAGGGACTTCTTAGGGCCAACGTCCTGACTTTC. Translated, it gives CASSPLGQGLLRANVLTF. The chain couples TRBV12-3 or TRBV12-4 to TRBJ2-6; 9 bases line up with TRBD1. CDR3 length equals 18 residues. V dropped 5 bases and J dropped 5; count of bases not matched to a gene: 13.

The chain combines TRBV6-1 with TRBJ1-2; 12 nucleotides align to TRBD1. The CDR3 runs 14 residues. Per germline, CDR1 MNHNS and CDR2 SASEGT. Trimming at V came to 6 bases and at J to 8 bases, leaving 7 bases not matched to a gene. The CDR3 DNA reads TGTGCCAGCAGACCCGGGACAGGGGGCGGGGGCTACACCTTC. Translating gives CASRPGTGGGGYTF.

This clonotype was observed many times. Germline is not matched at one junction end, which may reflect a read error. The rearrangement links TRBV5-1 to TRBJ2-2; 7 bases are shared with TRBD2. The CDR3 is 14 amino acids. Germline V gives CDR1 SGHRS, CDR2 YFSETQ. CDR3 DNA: TGTGCCAGCAGCTTAGGCGGGAGCACCGGGGAGCTGTTTTTT. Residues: CASSLGGSTGELFF.

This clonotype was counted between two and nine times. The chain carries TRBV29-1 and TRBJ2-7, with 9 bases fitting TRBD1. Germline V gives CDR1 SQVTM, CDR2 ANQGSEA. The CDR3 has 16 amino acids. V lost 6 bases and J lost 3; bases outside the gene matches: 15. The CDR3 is CSVGIFRTGVGYEQYF. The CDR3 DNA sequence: TGCAGCGTCGGAATTTTCAGGACAGGGGTTGGCTACGAGCAGTACTTC.

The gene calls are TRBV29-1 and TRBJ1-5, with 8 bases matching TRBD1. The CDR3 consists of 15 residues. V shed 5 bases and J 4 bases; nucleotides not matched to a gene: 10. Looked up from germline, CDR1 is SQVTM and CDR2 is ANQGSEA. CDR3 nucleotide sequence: TGCAGCGTTTTGATCAGGACAGGGACTAATCAGCCCCAGCATTTT. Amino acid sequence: CSVLIRTGTNQPQHF.

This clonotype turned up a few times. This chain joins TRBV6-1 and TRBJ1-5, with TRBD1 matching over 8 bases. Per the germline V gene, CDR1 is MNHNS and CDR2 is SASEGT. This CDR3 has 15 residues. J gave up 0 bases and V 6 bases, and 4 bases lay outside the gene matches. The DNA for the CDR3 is TGTGCCAGCAGGCTACAGGGGGGTAGCAATCAGCCCCAGCATTTT. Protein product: CASRLQGGSNQPQHF.

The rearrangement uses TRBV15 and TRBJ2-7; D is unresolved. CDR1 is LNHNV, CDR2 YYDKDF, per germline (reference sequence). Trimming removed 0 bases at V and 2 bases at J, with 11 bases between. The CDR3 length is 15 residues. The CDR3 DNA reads TGTGCCACCAGCAGAGATCGGCAGGCCACCTACGAGCAGTACTTC. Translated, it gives CATSRDRQATYEQYF. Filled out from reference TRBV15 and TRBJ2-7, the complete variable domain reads DAMVIQNPRYQVTQFGKPVTLSCSQTLNHNVMYWYQQKSSQAPKLLFHYYDKDFNNEADTPDNFQSRRPNTSFCFLDIRSPGLGDTAMYLCATSRDRQATYEQYFGPGTRLTVT.

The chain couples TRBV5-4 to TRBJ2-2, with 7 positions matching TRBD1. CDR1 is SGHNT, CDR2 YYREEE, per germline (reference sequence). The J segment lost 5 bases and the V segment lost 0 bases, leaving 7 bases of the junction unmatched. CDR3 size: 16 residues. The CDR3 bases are TGTGCCAGCAGCTTGGGGGGTCAGGGGGTGACCGGGGAGCTGTTTTTT. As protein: CASSLGGQGVTGELFF.

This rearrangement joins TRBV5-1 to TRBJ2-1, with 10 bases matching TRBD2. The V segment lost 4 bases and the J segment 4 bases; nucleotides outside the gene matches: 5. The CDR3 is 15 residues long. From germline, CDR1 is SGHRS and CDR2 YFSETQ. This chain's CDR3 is CASSPGLADYNEQFF. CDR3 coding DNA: TGCGCCAGCAGCCCCGGACTAGCGGATTACAATGAGCAGTTCTTC.

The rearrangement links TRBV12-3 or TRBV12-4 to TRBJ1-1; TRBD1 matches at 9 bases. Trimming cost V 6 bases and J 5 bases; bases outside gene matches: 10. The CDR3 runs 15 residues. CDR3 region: CASSYSDRGGTEAFF. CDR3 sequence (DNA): TGTGCCAGCAGCTATTCTGACAGGGGGGGTACTGAAGCTTTCTTT.

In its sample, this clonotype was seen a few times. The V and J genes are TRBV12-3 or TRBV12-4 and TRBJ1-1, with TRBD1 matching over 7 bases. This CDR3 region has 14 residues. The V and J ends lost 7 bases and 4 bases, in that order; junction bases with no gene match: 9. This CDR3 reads CASKTRGRSTEAFF. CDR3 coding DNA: TGTGCCAGCAAGACCAGGGGGAGAAGCACTGAAGCTTTCTTT.

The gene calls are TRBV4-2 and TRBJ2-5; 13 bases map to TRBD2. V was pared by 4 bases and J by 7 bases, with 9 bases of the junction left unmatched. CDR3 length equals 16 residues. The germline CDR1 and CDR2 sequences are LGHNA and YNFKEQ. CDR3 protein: CASSLPGTSGVVTQYF. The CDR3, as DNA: TGTGCCAGCAGCCTCCCCGGGACTAGCGGGGTTGTGACCCAGTACTTC.